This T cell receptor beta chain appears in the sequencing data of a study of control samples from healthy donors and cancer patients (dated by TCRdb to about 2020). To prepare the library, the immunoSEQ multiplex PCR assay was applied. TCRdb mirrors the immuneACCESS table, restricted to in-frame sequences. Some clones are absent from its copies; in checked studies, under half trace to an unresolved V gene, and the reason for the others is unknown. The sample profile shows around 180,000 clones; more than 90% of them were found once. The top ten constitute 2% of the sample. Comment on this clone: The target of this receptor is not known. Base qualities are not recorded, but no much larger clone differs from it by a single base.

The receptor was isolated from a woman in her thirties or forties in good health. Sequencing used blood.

The nucleotide sequence reads as follows: TGTGCCAGCAGTGAATGGAATCAGCCCCAGCATTTT. Its amino acids are CASSEWNQPQHF. This chain joins TRBV6-1 to TRBJ1-5, with no reliable assignment of the D segment. Including cysteine and phenylalanine, the CDR3 has 12 amino acids. The entry retains the CDR3 DNA only, 36 bases that are in frame from base 1. The V end loses 2 bases and the J end loses 4 bases, and a stretch of 3 bases separates them. CDR1 and CDR2 are read off the germline V gene as MNHNS and SASEGT.